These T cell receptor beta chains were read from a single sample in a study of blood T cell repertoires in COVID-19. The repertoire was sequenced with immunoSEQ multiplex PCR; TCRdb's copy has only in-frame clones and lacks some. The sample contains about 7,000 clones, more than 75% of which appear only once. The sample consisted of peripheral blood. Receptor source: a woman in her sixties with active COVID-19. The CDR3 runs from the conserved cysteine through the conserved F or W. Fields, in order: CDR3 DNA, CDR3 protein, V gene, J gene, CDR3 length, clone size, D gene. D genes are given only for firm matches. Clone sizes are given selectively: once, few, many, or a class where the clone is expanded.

CDR3nt: TGTGCCAGCAGCTTGCGGGGCTTGGGGAACACCATATATTTT
CDR3aa: CASSLRGLGNTIYF
v_gene: TRBV7-8
j_gene: TRBJ1-3
len: 14
abundance: once
d_gene: .

CDR3nt: TGTGCCAGCACGGGGAGCTCCTACGAGCAGTACTTC
CDR3aa: CASTGSSYEQYF
v_gene: TRBV28
j_gene: TRBJ2-7
len: 12
abundance: once
d_gene: .

CDR3nt: TGTGCCAGTACCCCGCGTGGGAGCAGGCGGTCATCTAATGAAAAACTGTTTTTT
CDR3aa: CASTPRGSRRSSNEKLFF
v_gene: TRBV19
j_gene: TRBJ1-4
len: 18
abundance: .
d_gene: .

CDR3nt: TGTGCCAGCAAAGCGCGGGCAGCGGGCACAGATACGCAGTATTTT
CDR3aa: CASKARAAGTDTQYF
v_gene: TRBV2
j_gene: TRBJ2-3
len: 15
abundance: .
d_gene: .

CDR3nt: TGTGCCAGTACTCCTGGGCGGGTAAACAATGAGCAGTTCTTC
CDR3aa: CASTPGRVNNEQFF
v_gene: TRBV19
j_gene: TRBJ2-1
len: 14
abundance: .
d_gene: .

CDR3nt: TGTGCCAGCAGACGGGGGGGAAGGCAGCCCCAGCATTTT
CDR3aa: CASRRGGRQPQHF
v_gene: TRBV2
j_gene: TRBJ1-5
len: 13
abundance: few
d_gene: .

CDR3nt: TGTGCCACCAGTGATCAGAATCAGCCCCAGCATTTT
CDR3aa: CATSDQNQPQHF
v_gene: TRBV24-1
j_gene: TRBJ1-5
len: 12
abundance: .
d_gene: .

CDR3nt: TGTGCCAGCAGCGCGCCGCCGGGACACTACAATGAGCAGTTCTTC
CDR3aa: CASSAPPGHYNEQFF
v_gene: TRBV9
j_gene: TRBJ2-1
len: 15
abundance: .
d_gene: .

CDR3nt: TGTGCCAGCAGTGACACCGGGAACAATCAGCCCCAGCATTTT
CDR3aa: CASSDTGNNQPQHF
v_gene: TRBV5-5
j_gene: TRBJ1-5
len: 14
abundance: .
d_gene: .

CDR3nt: TGCGCCAGCAGCCCATCACCGCTGGGGGCCGCGGGAAACACCATATATTTT
CDR3aa: CASSPSPLGAAGNTIYF
v_gene: TRBV4-1
j_gene: TRBJ1-3
len: 17
abundance: .
d_gene: .